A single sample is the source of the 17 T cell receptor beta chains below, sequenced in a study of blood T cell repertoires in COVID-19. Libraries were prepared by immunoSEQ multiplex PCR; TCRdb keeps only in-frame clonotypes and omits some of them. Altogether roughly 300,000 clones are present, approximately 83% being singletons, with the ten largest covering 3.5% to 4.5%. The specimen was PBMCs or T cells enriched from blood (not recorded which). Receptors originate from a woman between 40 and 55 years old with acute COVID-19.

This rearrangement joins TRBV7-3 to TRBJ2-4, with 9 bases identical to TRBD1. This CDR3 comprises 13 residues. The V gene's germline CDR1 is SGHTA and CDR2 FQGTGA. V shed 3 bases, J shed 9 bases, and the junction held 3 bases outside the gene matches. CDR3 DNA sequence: TGTGCCAGCAGCTTCGACAGGGGGGCCATTCAGTACTTC. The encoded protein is CASSFDRGAIQYF.

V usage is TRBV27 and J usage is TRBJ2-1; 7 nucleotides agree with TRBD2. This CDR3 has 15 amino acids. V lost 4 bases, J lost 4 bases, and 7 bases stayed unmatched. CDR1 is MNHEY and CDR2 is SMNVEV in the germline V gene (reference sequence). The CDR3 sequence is CASSSLAGVYNEQFF. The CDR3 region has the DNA TGTGCCAGCAGTTCCTTAGCGGGCGTTTACAATGAGCAGTTCTTC.

The CDR3 is CASSMPGTGNTIYF. The CDR3 nucleotides are TGTGCCAGCAGCATGCCGGGGACTGGAAACACCATATATTTT. The chain combines TRBV4-2 with TRBJ1-3, with no clear D. The V gene's germline CDR1 is LGHNA and CDR2 YNFKEQ. This CDR3 spans 14 amino acids. V was shortened by 5 bases and J by 2 bases, with 10 bases between the two germline ends.

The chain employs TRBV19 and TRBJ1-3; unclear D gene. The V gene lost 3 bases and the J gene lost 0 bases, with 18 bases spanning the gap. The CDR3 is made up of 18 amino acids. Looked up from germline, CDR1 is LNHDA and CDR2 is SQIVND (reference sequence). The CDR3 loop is CASSMVFGGSHSGNTIYF. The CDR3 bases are TGTGCCAGTAGTATGGTGTTCGGCGGCAGTCACTCTGGAAACACCATATATTTT. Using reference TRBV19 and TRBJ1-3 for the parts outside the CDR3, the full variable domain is DGGITQSPKYLFRKEGQNVTLSCEQNLNHDAMYWYRQDPGQGLRLIYYSQIVNDFQKGDIAEGYSVSREKKESFPLTVTSAQKNPTAFYLCASSMVFGGSHSGNTIYFGEGSWLTVV.

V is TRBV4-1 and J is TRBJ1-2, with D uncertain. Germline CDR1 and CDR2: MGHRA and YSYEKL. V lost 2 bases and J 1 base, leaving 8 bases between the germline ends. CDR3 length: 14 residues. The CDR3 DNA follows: TGCGCCAGCAGCCAATCCGGACTTAACTATGGCTACACCTTC. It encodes CASSQSGLNYGYTF.

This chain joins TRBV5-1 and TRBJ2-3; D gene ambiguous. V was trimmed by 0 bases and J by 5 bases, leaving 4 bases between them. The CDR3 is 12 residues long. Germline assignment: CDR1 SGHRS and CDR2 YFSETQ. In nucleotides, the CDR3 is TGCGCCAGCAGCTTGGACTTAGATACGCAGTATTTT. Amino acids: CASSLDLDTQYF.

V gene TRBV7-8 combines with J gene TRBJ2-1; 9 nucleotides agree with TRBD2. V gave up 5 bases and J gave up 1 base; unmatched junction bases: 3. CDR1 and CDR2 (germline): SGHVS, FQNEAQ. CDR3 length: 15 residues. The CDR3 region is CASSRGGASYNEQFF. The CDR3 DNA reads TGTGCCAGCAGCCGCGGGGGGGCATCCTACAATGAGCAGTTCTTC.

The CDR3 region is CASSVEGFVATDTQYF. The CDR3 DNA reads as TGTGCCAGCAGCGTAGAGGGGTTTGTGGCCACAGATACGCAGTATTTT. The chain combines TRBV9 with TRBJ2-3; TRBD1 might be the D (5 bases). The CDR3 sequence is 16 residues long. CDR1 is SGDLS and CDR2 is YYNGEE in the germline V gene. V lost 0 bases and J 2 bases, leaving 13 bases between the germline ends.

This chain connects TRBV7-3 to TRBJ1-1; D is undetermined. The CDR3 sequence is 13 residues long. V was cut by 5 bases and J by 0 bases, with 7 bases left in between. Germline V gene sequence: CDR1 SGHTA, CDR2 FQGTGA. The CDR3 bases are TGTGCCAGCAGCGCCAGTATGAACACTGAAGCTTTCTTT. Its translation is CASSASMNTEAFF. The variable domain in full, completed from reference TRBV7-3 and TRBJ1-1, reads GAGVSQTPSNKVTEKGKYVELRCDPISGHTALYWYRQSLGQGPEFLIYFQGTGAADDSGLPNDRFFAVRPEGSVSTLKIQRTERGDSAVYLCASSASMNTEAFFGQGTRLTVV.

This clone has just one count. The CDR3 reads CASSEGTSGKHEQYF. The CDR3 region has the DNA TGTGCCAGCAGTGAAGGGACTAGCGGGAAGCACGAGCAGTACTTC. The chain employs TRBV6-1 and TRBJ2-7; 12 positions agree with TRBD2. The CDR3 consists of 15 residues. The V gene end was trimmed by 1 base and the J gene end by 5 bases; junction bases not matched to a gene: 3. Germline loops: CDR1 MNHNS, CDR2 SASEGT.

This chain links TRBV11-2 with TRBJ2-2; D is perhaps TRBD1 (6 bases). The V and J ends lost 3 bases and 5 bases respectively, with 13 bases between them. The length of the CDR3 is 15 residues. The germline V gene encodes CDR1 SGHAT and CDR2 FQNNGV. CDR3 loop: CASSFRGLGTGELFF. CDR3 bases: TGTGCCAGCAGCTTCAGGGGATTGGGTACCGGGGAGCTGTTTTTT.

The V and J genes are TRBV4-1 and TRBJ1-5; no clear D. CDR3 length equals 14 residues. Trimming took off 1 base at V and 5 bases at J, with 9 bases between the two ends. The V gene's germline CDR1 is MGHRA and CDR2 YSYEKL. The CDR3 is CASSQVVGDQPQHF. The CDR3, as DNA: TGCGCCAGCAGCCAAGTTGTGGGCGATCAGCCCCAGCATTTT.

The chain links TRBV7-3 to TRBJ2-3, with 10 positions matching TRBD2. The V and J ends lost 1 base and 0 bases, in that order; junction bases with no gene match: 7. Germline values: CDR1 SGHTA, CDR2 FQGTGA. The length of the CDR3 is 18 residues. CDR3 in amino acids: CASSLKGTSVSSTDTQYF. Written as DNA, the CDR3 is TGTGCCAGCAGCTTAAAGGGGACTAGCGTCTCTAGCACAGATACGCAGTATTTT.

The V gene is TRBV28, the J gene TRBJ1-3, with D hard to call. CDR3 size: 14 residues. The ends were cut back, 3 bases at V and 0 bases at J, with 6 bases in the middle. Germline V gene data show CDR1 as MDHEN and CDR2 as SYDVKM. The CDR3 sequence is CASSFPNSGNTIYF. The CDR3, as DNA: TGTGCCAGCAGTTTTCCCAACTCTGGAAACACCATATATTTT. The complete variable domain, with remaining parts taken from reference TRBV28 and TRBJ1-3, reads DVKVTQSSRYLVKRTGEKVFLECVQDMDHENMFWYRQDPGLGLRLIYFSYDVKMKEKGDIPEGYSVSREKKERFSLILESASTNQTSMYLCASSFPNSGNTIYFGEGSWLTVV.

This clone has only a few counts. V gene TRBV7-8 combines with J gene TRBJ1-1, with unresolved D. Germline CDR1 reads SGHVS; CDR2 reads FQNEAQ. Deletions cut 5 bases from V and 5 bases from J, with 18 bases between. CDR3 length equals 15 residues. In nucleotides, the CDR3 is TGTGCCAGCAGCAGCCGAGAGGGCTTCCAGACTGAAGCTTTCTTT. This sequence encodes CASSSREGFQTEAFF.

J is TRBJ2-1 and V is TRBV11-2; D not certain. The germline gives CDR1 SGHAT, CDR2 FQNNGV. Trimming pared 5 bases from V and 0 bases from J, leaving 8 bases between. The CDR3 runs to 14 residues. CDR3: CASSATSSYNEQFF. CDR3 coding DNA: TGTGCCAGCAGCGCAACGAGCTCCTACAATGAGCAGTTCTTC.

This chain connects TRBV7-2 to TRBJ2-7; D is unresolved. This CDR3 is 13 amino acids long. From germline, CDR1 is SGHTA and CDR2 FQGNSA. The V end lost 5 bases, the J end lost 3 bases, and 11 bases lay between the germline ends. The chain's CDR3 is CASSLRPYYEQYF. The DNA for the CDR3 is TGTGCCAGCAGCCTGAGGCCCTACTACGAGCAGTACTTC. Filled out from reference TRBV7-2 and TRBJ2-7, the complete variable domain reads GAGVSQSPSNKVTEKGKDVELRCDPISGHTALYWYRQSLGQGLEFLIYFQGNSAPDKSGLPSDRFSAERTGGSVSTLTIQRTQQEDSAVYLCASSLRPYYEQYFGPGTRLTVT.